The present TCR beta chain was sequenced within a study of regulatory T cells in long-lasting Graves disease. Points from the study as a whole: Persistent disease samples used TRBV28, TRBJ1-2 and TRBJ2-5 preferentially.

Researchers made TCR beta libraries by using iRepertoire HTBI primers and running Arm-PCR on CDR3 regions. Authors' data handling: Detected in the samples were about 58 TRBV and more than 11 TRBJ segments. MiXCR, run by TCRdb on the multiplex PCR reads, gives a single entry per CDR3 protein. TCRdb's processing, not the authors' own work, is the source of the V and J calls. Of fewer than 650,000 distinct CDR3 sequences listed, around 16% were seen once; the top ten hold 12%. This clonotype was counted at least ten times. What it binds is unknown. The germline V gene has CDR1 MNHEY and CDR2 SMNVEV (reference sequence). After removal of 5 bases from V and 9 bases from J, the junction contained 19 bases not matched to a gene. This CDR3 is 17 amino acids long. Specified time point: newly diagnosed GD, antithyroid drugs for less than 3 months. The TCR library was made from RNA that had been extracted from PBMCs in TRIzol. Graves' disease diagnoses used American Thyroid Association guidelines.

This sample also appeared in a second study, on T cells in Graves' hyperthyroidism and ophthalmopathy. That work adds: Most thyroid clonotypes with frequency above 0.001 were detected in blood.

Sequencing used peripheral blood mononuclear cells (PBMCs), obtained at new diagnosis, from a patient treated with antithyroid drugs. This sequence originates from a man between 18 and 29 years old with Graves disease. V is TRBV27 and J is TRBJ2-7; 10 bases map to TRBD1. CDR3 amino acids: CASSPPMGQGLYQSQYF. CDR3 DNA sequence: TGTGCCAGCAGTCCCCCAATGGGACAGGGGCTTTACCAATCGCAGTACTTC.